This T cell receptor (beta chain) was found in a study of OX40 agonist ivuxolimab in advanced cancers. Looking at the study overall: Each patient was given ivuxolimab into a vein every 2 weeks, at 0.01 to 10 mg/kg.

Only in-frame clones appear in the TCRdb table, and some are missing; sequencing was by immunoSEQ multiplex PCR. The table shows 15,000 to 20,000 clones, with approximately 86% occurring only once. The CDR3 is made up of 15 amino acids. Looked up from germline, CDR1 is MDHEN and CDR2 is SYDVKM. Trimming took off 10 bases at V and 1 base at J, with 20 bases between the two ends. The rearrangement joins TRBV28 to TRBJ2-7; tentatively, D is TRBD1 (5 bases). Here the sequenced sample was CD4+ or CD8+ T cells sorted from blood, taken in a trial of the OX40 agonist ivuxolimab. The clonotype was recovered from an adult with an advanced solid tumor such as melanoma, head and neck, liver or kidney cancer. CDR3 nucleotides: TGTGCCATCTCATCCCCCAGGGTTCTTTCCTACGAGCAGTACTTC. Amino acids: CAISSPRVLSYEQYF.